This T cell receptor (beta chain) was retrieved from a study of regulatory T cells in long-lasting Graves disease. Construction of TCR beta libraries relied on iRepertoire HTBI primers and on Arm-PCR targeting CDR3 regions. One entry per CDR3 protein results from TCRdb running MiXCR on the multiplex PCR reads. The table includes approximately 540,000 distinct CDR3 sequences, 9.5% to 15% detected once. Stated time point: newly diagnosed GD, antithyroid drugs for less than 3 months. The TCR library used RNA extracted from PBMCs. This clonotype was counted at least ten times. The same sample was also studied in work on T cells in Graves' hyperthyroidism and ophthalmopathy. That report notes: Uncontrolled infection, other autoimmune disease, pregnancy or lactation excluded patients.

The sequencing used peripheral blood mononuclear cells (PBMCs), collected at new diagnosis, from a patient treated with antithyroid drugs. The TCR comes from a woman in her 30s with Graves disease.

This CDR3 reads CASRRGQGNNSPLHF. CDR3 DNA: TGTGCCAGCAGGCGGGGACAGGGAAATAATTCACCCCTCCACTTT. The J gene is TRBJ1-6, the V gene TRBV12-3 or TRBV12-4; 9 nucleotides match TRBD1. J lost 5 bases, V lost 6 bases, and 5 bases had no gene match. The CDR3 length is 15 residues.